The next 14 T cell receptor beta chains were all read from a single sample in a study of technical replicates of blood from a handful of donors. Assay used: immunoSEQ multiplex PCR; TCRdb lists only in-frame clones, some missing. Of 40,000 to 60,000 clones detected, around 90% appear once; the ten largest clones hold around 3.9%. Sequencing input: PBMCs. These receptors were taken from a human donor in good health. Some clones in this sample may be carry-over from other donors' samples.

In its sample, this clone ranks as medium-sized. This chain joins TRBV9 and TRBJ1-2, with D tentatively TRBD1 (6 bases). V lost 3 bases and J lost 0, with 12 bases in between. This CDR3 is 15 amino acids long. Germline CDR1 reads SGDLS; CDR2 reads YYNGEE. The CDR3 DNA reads TGTGCCAGCAGCGAAACAGGGTTAGCTAACTATGGCTACACCTTC. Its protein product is CASSETGLANYGYTF.

The CDR3 protein is CASSLSPGSTYEQYF. CDR3 DNA sequence: TGTGCCAGCAGTTTATCTCCGGGGTCAACCTACGAGCAGTACTTC. The V gene is TRBV27, the J gene TRBJ2-7, with a weak D call TRBD2 (5 bases). Germline V gene sequence: CDR1 MNHEY, CDR2 SMNVEV (reference sequence). Trimming removed 0 bases at V and 2 bases at J, with 11 bases between. There are 15 residues in the CDR3.

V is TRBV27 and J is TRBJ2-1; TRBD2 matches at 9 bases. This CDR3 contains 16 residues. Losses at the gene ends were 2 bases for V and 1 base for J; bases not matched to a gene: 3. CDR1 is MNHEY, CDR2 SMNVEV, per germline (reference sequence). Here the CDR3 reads CASSLVRGGSYNEQFF. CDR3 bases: TGTGCCAGCAGTTTAGTGCGGGGGGGATCCTACAATGAGCAGTTCTTC.

The CDR3 region is CASSQGRLAGSRQETQYF. CDR3 nucleotides: TGCGCCAGCAGCCAGGGAAGACTAGCGGGAAGTCGGCAAGAGACCCAGTACTTC. This sequence joins TRBV4-1 and TRBJ2-5, with 11 positions matching TRBD2. The junction had 11 bases not matched to a gene; V was cut back by 3 bases and J by 2 bases. The CDR3 is 18 amino acids. CDR1 and CDR2 (germline): MGHRA, YSYEKL.

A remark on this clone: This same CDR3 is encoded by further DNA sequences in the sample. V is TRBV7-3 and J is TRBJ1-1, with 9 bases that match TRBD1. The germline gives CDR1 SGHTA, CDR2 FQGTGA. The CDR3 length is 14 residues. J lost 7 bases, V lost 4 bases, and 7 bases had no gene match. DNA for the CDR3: TGTGCCAGCAGCTCCCAACAGGGGGCTGATGAAGCTTTCTTT. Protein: CASSSQQGADEAFF.

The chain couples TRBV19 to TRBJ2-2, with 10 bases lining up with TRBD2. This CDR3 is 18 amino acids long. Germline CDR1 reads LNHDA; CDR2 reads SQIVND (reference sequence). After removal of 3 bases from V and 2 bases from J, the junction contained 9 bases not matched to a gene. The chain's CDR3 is CASSMVLAGEKNTGELFF. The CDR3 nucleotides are TGTGCCAGTAGTATGGTGCTAGCGGGAGAAAAAAACACCGGGGAGCTGTTTTTT. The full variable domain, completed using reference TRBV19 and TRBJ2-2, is DGGITQSPKYLFRKEGQNVTLSCEQNLNHDAMYWYRQDPGQGLRLIYYSQIVNDFQKGDIAEGYSVSREKKESFPLTVTSAQKNPTAFYLCASSMVLAGEKNTGELFFGEGSRLTVL.

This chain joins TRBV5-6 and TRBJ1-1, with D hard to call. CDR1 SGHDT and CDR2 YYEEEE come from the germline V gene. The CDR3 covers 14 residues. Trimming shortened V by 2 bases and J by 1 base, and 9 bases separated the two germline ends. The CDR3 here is CASSLQRWNTEAFF. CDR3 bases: TGTGCCAGCAGCTTACAACGTTGGAACACTGAAGCTTTCTTT.

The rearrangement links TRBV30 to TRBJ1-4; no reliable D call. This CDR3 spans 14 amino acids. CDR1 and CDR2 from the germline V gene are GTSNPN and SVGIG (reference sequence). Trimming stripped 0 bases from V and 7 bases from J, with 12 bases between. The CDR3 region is CAWSVRGTREKLFF. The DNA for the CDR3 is TGTGCCTGGAGTGTACGGGGTACGCGTGAAAAACTGTTTTTT.

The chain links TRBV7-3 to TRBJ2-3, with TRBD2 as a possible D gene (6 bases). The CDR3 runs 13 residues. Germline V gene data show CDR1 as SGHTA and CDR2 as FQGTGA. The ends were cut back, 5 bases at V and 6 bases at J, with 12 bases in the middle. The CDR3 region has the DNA TGTGCCAGCAGCAGGGACTCGTACGATACGCAGTATTTT. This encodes CASSRDSYDTQYF.

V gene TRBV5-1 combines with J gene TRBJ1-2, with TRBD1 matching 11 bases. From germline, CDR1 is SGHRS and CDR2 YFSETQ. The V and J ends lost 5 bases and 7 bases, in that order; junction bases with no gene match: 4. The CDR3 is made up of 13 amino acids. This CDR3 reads CASRLGQGVGYTF. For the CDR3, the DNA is TGCGCCAGCAGACTGGGACAGGGGGTTGGCTACACCTTC.

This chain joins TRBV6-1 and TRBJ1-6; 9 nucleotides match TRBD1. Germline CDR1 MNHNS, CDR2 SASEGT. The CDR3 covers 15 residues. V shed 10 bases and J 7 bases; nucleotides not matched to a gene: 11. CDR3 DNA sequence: TGTGCCACCGGGTCCACCGGGACAGGGAATTCACCCCTCCACTTT. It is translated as CATGSTGTGNSPLHF.

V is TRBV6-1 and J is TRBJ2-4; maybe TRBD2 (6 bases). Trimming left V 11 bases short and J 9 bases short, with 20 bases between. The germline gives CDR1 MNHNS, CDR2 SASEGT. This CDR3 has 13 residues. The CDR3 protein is CAGRQSTGGIQYF. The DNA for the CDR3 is TGTGCCGGGCGACAGTCGACCGGGGGCATTCAGTACTTC.

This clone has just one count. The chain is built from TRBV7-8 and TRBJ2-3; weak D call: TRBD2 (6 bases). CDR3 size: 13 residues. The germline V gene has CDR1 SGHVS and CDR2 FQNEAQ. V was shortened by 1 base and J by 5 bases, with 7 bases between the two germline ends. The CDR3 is CASSLVSGDTQYF. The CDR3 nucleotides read TGTGCCAGCAGCTTAGTTAGCGGAGATACGCAGTATTTT.

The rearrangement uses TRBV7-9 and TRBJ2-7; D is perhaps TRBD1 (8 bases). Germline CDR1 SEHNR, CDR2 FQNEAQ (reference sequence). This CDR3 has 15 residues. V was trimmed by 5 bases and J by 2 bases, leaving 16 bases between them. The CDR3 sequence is CASSLFTGGAYEQYF. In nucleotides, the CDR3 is TGTGCCAGCAGCCTTTTCACAGGGGGGGCCTACGAGCAGTACTTC.